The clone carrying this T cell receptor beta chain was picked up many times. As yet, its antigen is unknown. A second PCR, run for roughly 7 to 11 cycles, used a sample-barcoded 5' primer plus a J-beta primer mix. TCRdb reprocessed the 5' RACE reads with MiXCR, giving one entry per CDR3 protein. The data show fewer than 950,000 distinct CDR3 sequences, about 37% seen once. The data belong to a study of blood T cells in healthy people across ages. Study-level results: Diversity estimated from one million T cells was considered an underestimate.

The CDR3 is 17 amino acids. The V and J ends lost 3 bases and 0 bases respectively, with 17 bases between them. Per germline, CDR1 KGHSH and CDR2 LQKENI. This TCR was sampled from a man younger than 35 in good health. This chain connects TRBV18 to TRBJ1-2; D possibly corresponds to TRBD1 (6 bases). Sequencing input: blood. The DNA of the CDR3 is TGTGCCAGCTCACCCGCTCCGGGACATCAAACTAACTATGGCTACACCTTC. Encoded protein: CASSPAPGHQTNYGYTF. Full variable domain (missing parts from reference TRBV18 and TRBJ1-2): NAGVMQNPRHLVRRRGQEARLRCSPMKGHSHVYWYRQLPEEGLKFMVYLQKENIIDESGMPKERFSAEFPKEGPSILRIQQVVRGDSAAYFCASSPAPGHQTNYGYTFGSGTRLTVV.